The present entry profiles one T cell receptor beta chain with its context. Its antigen is undetermined. The CDR3 sequence is 15 residues long. Per the germline V gene, CDR1 is MNHEY and CDR2 is SVGEGT. V was shortened by 5 bases and J by 1 base, with 12 bases between the two germline ends. Sequencing used immunoSEQ multiplex PCR; TCRdb keeps in-frame clones, though not all of them. This table has about 85,000 clones, 80% to 90% appearing once. This entry comes from a study of T cell responses to AZD1222 COVID-19 vaccine. The overall study: Doses given second, at about 4 or about 12 weeks, were pooled. Regarding the study as a whole: Donor demographics were predominantly white British with a female majority; clonal diversity may be underestimated. Spike-specific TCR breadth and depth grew following two AZD1222 doses. Among vaccine-associated CD4 TCRs, coverage spanned spike, with dominance at 160-218 and 743-854.

This receptor was identified in an adult in good health. The sample here was peripheral blood, taken on day 0 of AZD1222 vaccination. The chain uses TRBV6-2 or TRBV6-3 and TRBJ1-5, with a possible D match to TRBD1 (6 bases). In nucleotides, the CDR3 is TGTGCCAGCAGTATACAGGGAAGGAGCAATCAGCCCCAGCATTTT. Amino acids: CASSIQGRSNQPQHF.